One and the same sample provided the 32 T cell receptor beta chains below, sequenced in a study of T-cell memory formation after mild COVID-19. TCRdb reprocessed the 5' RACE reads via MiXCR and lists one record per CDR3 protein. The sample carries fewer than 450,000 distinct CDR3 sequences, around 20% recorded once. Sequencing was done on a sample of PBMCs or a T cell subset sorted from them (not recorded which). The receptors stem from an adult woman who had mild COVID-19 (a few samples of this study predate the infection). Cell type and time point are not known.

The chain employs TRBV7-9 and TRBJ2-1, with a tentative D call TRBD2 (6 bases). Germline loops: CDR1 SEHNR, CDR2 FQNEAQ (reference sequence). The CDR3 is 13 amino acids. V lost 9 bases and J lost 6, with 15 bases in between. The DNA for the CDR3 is TGTGCCAGGGAGGGCCCCCACCCCAATGAGCAGTTCTTC. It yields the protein CAREGPHPNEQFF.

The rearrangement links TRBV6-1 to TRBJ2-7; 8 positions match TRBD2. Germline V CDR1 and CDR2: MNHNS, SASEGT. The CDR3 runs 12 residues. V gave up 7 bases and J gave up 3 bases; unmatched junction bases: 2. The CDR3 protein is CASKTSVYEQYF. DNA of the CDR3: TGTGCCAGCAAGACTAGCGTCTACGAGCAGTACTTC.

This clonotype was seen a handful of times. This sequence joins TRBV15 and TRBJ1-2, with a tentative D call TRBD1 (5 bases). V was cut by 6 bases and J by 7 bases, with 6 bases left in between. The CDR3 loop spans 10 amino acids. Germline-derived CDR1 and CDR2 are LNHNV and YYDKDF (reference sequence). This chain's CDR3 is CATRGVGYTF. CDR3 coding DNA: TGTGCCACCAGAGGGGTTGGCTACACCTTC.

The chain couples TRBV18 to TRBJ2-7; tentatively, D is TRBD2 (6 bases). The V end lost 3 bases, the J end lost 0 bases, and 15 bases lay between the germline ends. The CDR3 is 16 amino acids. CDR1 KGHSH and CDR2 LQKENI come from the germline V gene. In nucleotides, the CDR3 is TGTGCCAGCTCACCTCAGGGACTCCACAGCTCCTACGAGCAGTACTTC. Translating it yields CASSPQGLHSSYEQYF.

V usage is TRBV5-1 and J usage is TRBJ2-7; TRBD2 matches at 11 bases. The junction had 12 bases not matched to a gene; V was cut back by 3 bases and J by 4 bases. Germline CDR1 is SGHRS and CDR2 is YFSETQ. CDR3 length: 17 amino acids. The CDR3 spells CASSSGGLAGDQYEQYF. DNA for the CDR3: TGCGCCAGCAGCTCGGGTGGACTAGCGGGCGACCAATACGAGCAGTACTTC.

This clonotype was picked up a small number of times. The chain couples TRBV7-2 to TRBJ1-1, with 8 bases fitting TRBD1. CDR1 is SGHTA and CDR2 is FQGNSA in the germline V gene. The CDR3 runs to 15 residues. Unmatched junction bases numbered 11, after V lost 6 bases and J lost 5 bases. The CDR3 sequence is CASSIKADRVTEAFF. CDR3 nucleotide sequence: TGTGCCAGCAGTATAAAAGCGGACAGGGTTACTGAAGCTTTCTTT.

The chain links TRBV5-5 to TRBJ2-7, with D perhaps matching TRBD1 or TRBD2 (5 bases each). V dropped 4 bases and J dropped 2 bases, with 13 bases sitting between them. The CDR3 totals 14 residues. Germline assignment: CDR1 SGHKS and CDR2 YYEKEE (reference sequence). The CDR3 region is CASSGGPKPYEQYF. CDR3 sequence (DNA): TGTGCCAGCAGCGGGGGTCCAAAACCCTACGAGCAGTACTTC.

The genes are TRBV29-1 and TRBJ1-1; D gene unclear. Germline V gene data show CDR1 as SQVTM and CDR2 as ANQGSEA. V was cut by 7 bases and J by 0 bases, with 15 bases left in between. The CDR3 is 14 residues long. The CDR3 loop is CSARWGLLNTEAFF. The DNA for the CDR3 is TGCAGCGCACGGTGGGGTCTGTTGAACACTGAAGCTTTCTTT.

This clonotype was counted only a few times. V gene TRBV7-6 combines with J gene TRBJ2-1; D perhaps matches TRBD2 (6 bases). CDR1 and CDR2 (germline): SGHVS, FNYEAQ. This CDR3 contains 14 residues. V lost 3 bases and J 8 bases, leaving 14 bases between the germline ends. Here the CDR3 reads CASSFRTIWDEQFF. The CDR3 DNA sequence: TGTGCCAGCAGCTTCCGGACTATCTGGGATGAGCAGTTCTTC.

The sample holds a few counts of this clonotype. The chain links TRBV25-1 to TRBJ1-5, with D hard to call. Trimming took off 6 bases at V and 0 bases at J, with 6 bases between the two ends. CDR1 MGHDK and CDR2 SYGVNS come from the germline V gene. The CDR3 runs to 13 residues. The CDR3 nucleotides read TGTGCCAGCAGGGCGGATAGCAATCAGCCCCAGCATTTT. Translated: CASRADSNQPQHF.

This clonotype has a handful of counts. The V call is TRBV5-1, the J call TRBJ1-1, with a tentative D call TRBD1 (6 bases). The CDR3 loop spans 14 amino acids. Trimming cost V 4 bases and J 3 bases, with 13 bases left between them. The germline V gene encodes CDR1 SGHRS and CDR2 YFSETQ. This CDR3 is CASSPGGRDTEAFF. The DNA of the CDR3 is TGCGCCAGCAGCCCCGGGGGGCGGGACACTGAAGCTTTCTTT.

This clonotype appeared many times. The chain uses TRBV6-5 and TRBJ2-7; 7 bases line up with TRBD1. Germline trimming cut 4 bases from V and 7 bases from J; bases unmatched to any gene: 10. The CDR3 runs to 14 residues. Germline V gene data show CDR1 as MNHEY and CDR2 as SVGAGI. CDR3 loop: CASSLWTGSGEQYF. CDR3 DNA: TGTGCCAGCAGTTTGTGGACAGGCTCGGGAGAGCAGTACTTC.

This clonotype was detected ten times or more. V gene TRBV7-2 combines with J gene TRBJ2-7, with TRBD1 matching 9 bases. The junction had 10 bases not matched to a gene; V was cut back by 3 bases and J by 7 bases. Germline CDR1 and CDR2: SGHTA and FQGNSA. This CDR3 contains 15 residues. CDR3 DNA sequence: TGTGCCAGCAGCTTGTCCGGGACAGGGATGAGGGAGCAGTACTTC. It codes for CASSLSGTGMREQYF.

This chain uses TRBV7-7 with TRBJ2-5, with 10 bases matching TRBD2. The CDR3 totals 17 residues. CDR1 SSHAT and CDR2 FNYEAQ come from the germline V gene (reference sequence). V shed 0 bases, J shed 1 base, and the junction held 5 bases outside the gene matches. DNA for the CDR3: TGTGCCAGCAGCTTAGCCCCTAGCGGGGGCATCCAAGAGACCCAGTACTTC. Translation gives CASSLAPSGGIQETQYF.

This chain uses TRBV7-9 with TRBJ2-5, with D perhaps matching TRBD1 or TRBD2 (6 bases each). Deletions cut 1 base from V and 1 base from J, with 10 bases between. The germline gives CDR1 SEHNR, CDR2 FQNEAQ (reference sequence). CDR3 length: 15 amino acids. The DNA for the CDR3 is TGTGCCAGCAGCTTAGGGGGGGCGCTCCAAGAGACCCAGTACTTC. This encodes CASSLGGALQETQYF.

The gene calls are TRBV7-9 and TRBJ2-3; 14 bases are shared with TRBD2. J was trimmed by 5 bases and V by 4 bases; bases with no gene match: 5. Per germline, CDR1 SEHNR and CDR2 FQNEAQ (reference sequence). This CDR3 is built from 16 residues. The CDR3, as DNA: TGTGCCAGCAGCTGGGGACTAGCGGGGGAAAGAGATACGCAGTATTTT. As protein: CASSWGLAGERDTQYF.

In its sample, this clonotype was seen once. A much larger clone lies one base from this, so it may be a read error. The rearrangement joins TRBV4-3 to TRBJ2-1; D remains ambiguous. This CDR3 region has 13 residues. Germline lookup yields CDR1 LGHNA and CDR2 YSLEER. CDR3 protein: CASSYGSYTEQFF. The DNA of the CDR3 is TGCGCCAGCAGCTACGGCTCCTACACTGAGCAGTTCTTC.

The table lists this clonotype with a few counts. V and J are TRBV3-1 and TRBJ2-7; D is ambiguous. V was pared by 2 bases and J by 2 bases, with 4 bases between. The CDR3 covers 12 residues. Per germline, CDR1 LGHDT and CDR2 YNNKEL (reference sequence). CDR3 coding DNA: TGTGCCAGCAGCCAACAAACCTACGAGCAGTACTTC. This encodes CASSQQTYEQYF.

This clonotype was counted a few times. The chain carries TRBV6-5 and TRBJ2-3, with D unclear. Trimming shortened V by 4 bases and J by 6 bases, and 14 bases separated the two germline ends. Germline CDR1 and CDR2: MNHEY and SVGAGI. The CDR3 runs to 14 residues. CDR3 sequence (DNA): TGTGCCAGCAGTTCTATGGGGATTGCGGATACGCAGTATTTT. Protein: CASSSMGIADTQYF.

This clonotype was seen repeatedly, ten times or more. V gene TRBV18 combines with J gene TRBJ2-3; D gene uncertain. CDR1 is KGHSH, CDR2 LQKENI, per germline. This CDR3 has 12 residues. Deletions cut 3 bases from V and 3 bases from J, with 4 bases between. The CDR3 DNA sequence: TGTGCCAGCTCACCCCGGACAGATACGCAGTATTTT. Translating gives CASSPRTDTQYF.

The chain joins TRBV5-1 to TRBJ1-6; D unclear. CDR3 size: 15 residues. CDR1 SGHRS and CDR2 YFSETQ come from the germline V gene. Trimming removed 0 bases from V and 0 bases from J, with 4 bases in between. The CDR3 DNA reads TGCGCCAGCAGCTTGGATATCTCCTATAATTCACCCCTCCACTTT. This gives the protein CASSLDISYNSPLHF.

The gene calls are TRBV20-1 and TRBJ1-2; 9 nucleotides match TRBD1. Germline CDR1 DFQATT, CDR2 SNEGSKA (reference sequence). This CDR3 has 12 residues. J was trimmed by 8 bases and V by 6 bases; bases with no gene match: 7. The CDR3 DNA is TGCAGTGCAAACAGGGGGCCCGACGGCTACACCTTC. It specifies CSANRGPDGYTF.

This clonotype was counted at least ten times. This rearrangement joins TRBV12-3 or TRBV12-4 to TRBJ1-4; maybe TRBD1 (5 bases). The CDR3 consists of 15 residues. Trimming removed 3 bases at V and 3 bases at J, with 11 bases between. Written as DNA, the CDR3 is TGTGCCAGCAGTTTTGGGGGTAGGGCTAATGAAAAACTGTTTTTT. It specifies CASSFGGRANEKLFF.

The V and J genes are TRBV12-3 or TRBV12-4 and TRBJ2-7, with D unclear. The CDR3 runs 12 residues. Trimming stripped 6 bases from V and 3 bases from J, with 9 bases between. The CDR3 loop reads CASRQQSYEQYF. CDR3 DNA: TGTGCCAGCAGGCAACAGAGCTACGAGCAGTACTTC.

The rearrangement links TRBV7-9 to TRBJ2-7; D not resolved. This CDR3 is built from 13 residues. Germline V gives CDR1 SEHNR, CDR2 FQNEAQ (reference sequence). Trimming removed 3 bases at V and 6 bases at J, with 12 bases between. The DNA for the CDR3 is TGTGCCAGCAGCTTCGCAGGTCCTGTCGAGCAGTACTTC. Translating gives CASSFAGPVEQYF.

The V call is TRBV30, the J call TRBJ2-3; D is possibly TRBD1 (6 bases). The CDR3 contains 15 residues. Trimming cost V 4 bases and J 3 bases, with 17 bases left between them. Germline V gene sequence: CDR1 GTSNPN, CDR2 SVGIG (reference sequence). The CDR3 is CAWNQGSRATDTQYF. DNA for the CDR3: TGTGCCTGGAATCAGGGGAGTCGGGCGACAGATACGCAGTATTTT.

The CDR3 DNA reads as TGTGCCAGCAGTGTAAACAGGGAACCCTACGAGCAGTACTTC. Protein: CASSVNREPYEQYF. This chain links TRBV25-1 with TRBJ2-7; tentatively, D is TRBD1 (6 bases). The germline V gene encodes CDR1 MGHDK and CDR2 SYGVNS. V lost 4 bases and J lost 2, with 12 bases in between. The CDR3 is 14 amino acids.

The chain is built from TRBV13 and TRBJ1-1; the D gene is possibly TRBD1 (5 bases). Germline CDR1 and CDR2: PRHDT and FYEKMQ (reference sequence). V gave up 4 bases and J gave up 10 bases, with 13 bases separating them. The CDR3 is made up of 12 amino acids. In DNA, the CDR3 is TGTGCCAGCAGCTCCTACTTCGGGGGAGCTTTCTTT. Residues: CASSSYFGGAFF.

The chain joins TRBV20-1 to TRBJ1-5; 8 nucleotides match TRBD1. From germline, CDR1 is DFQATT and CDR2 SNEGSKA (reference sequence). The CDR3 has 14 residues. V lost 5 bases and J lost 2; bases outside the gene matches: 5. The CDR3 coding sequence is TGCAGTGCTGGGGACAGGAGGGGCAATCAGCCCCAGCATTTT. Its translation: CSAGDRRGNQPQHF.

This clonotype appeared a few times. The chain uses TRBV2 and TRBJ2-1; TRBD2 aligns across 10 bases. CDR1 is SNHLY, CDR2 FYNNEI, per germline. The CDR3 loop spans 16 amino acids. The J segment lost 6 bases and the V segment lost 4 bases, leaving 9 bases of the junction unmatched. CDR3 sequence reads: CASSVGSGRAGNEQFF. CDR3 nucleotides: TGTGCCAGCAGTGTAGGCAGCGGGAGGGCGGGCAATGAGCAGTTCTTC.

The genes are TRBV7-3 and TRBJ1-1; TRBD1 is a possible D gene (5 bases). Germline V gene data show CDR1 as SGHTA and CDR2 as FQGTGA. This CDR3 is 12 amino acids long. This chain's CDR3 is CCHLTENTEAFF. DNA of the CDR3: TGTTGTCATCTGACAGAGAACACTGAAGCTTTCTTT.

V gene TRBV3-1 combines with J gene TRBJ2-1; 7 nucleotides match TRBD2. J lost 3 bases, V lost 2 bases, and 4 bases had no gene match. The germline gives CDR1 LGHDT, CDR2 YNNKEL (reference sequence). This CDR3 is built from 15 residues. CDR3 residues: CASSQLGGNYNEQFF. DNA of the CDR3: TGTGCCAGCAGCCAACTCGGGGGGAACTACAATGAGCAGTTCTTC.